The clone carrying this T cell receptor beta chain was detected only a few times. This sample was taken from a study of blood T cell repertoires in COVID-19. Profiled with immunoSEQ multiplex PCR; TCRdb holds only in-frame clones, not every one. The sample shows 65,000 to 85,000 clones, 65% to 85% of them seen only once. This CDR3 has 16 amino acids. The germline V and J ends were trimmed by 2 bases and 2 bases, with 13 bases remaining between them. Germline V CDR1 and CDR2: MNHEY, SVGEGT. The origin of this receptor is a woman aged 60-75 years with acute or convalescent COVID-19. The chain is built from TRBV6-2 or TRBV6-3 and TRBJ1-3; D gene ambiguous. The specimen sequenced was peripheral blood. The CDR3 coding sequence is TGTGCCAGCAGTTACGGTCGGGGTCTGACTGGAAACACCATATATTTT. Protein sequence: CASSYGRGLTGNTIYF.